This is a list of T cell receptor beta chains from one sample in a study of blood T cell repertoires in COVID-19. Libraries were prepared by immunoSEQ multiplex PCR; TCRdb keeps only in-frame clonotypes and omits some of them. The sample records roughly 350,000 clones, roughly 88% being singletons. Material: peripheral blood. Receptor source: a woman aged 50 to 65 with active or convalescent COVID-19. CDR3s include the opening cysteine and the closing phenylalanine or tryptophan. The order of the fields is clone size, J gene, V gene, D gene, CDR3 DNA, CDR3 protein. D genes are given only for firm matches. Size values are once, few and many counts, or a class for expanded clones, and some rows have none.

once | TRBJ1-3 | TRBV28 | TRBD1 | TGTGCCAGCAGTACGCCTAGACAGGGGAGAGGAAACACCATATATTTT | CASSTPRQGRGNTIYF
NA | TRBJ1-3 | TRBV13 | NA | TGTGCCAGCAGCTTGCTCGGGGAGGGATCCACCATATATTTT | CASSLLGEGSTIYF
NA | TRBJ1-6 | TRBV9 | NA | TGTGCCAGCAGCGACCCTCAGGGGAGCGGGGCTTCACCCCTCCACTTT | CASSDPQGSGASPLHF
NA | TRBJ1-2 | TRBV29-1 | NA | TGCAGCGTTGGGGAAGGGGCGCGCTATGGCTACACCTTC | CSVGEGARYGYTF
NA | TRBJ2-7 | TRBV4-1 | TRBD1 | TGCGCCAGCAGCCAAGTAGTGGGACAGGGGTTCTACGAGCAGTACTTC | CASSQVVGQGFYEQYF
NA | TRBJ2-3 | TRBV5-1 | TRBD2 | TGCGCCAGCACCTCTGGTGCGGGAGTGGTAGATACGCAGTATTTT | CASTSGAGVVDTQYF
NA | TRBJ2-7 | TRBV6-6 | TRBD1 | TGTGCCAGCAGTTATGGGGGACAGGAGACCTACGAGCAGTACTTC | CASSYGGQETYEQYF
NA | TRBJ2-2 | TRBV4-1 | NA | TGCGCCAGCAGCCCAATCTTTCGGGACTTGAACACCGGGGAGCTGTTTTTT | CASSPIFRDLNTGELFF
NA | TRBJ2-6 | TRBV19 | NA | TGTGCCAGTAGTATGTGGCAGGGCGCTGGGGCCAACGTCCTGACTTTC | CASSMWQGAGANVLTF
NA | TRBJ2-5 | TRBV7-2 | NA | TGTGCCAGCAGCTTTGCGGAGACCCAGTACTTC | CASSFAETQYF
NA | TRBJ1-2 | TRBV28 | NA | TGTGCCAGCAGTTTAAATGAGTTCGGACAGAGCTATGTGGACTATGGCTACACCTTC | CASSLNEFGQSYVDYGYTF
NA | TRBJ2-1 | TRBV5-4 | NA | TGTGCCAGCAGCTTCGACACTGAGCAGTTCTTC | CASSFDTEQFF
few | TRBJ2-7 | TRBV10-2 | TRBD1 | TGCGCCAGCAGATTAACAGGGGCACCCTCCTACGAGCAGTACTTC | CASRLTGAPSYEQYF
NA | TRBJ1-1 | TRBV29-1 | NA | TGCAGCGTCCGGACACCGCTGAACACTGAAGCTTTCTTT | CSVRTPLNTEAFF
once | TRBJ2-7 | TRBV7-9 | NA | TGTGCCAGCAGCTTAGGTTCGGGCGGGATGGTGGAGTACTTC | CASSLGSGGMVEYF
NA | TRBJ1-6 | TRBV5-1 | TRBD1 | TGCGCCAGCAGCTTGGGCAATCCGGACAGGGGTAATTCACCCCTCCACTTT | CASSLGNPDRGNSPLHF
NA | TRBJ2-3 | TRBV6-1 | TRBD1 | TGTGCCAGCAGTGCCGGGGACAGATTTCGCACAGATACGCAGTATTTT | CASSAGDRFRTDTQYF
NA | TRBJ2-7 | TRBV11-2 | TRBD2 | TGTGCCAGCAGTTTCAGGAAGAAGGCGTCTAGCGGGACAATCTACGAGCAGTACTTC | CASSFRKKASSGTIYEQYF
NA | TRBJ1-4 | TRBV7-2 | TRBD1 | TGTGCCAGCAGCTTCGACAGGGGGACTGAAAAACTGTTTTTT | CASSFDRGTEKLFF
NA | TRBJ1-1 | TRBV5-1 | TRBD1 | TGCGCCAGCACCTTACAGGGGGCGACAGGGATGAACACTGAAGCTTTCTTT | CASTLQGATGMNTEAFF
once | TRBJ1-6 | TRBV27 | TRBD1 | TGTGCCAGCAGTCAGACAGGGGCAGCAGGGTCACCCCTCCACTTT | CASSQTGAAGSPLHF
NA | TRBJ1-3 | TRBV2 | NA | TGTGCCAGCAGTGTAGAACAGACCTCTGGAAACACCATATATTTT | CASSVEQTSGNTIYF
NA | TRBJ1-5 | TRBV25-1 | NA | TGTGCCAGCAGTGACTTGCGCCATTATAGCAATCAGCCCCAGCATTTT | CASSDLRHYSNQPQHF
NA | TRBJ2-6 | TRBV30 | NA | TGTGCCTGGAGTGCTGGAGCTGGGGCCAACGTCCTGACTTTC | CAWSAGAGANVLTF
NA | TRBJ1-2 | TRBV27 | NA | TGTGCCAGCAGCCCTGACAGGATTACGTATGGCTACACCTTC | CASSPDRITYGYTF
NA | TRBJ1-1 | TRBV11-2 | NA | TGTGCCAGCGGGGGGATAGTTATGAACACTGAAGCTTTCTTT | CASGGIVMNTEAFF
NA | TRBJ2-5 | TRBV2 | TRBD1 | TGTGCCAGCAGTCAGGACAGGGGTAAACAAGAGACCCAGTACTTC | CASSQDRGKQETQYF
once | TRBJ1-5 | TRBV30 | TRBD1 | TGTGCCTGGAGCGGACAGGGGAACGGGCCCCAGCATTTT | CAWSGQGNGPQHF
NA | TRBJ1-3 | TRBV4-1 | TRBD1 | TGCGCCAGCAGCCAGTTAAGGAGGACAGGCCAGGATGAGACAGGAAACACCATATATTTT | CASSQLRRTGQDETGNTIYF
once | TRBJ2-3 | TRBV3-1/TRBV3-2 | TRBD2 | TGTGCCAGCAGCCCCTTAGCGGGGGGCCGCACAGATACGCAGTATTTT | CASSPLAGGRTDTQYF
few | TRBJ1-1 | TRBV27 | NA | TGTGCCAGCAGTTTTGGGCCCCCCGGGGGGCGGACTGAAGCTTTCTTT | CASSFGPPGGRTEAFF
NA | TRBJ2-1 | TRBV12-5 | TRBD2 | TGTGCTAGTGGTTTTGGACTAGCGGCCTACAATGAGCAGTTCTTC | CASGFGLAAYNEQFF
NA | TRBJ2-7 | TRBV18 | TRBD1 | TGTGCCAGCTCGACCGGGACAGGAGACTACGAGCAGTACTTC | CASSTGTGDYEQYF
NA | TRBJ2-1 | TRBV5-1 | TRBD1 | TGCGCCAGCAGAGCACCTGGAGGACAGGGCTCTGAGCAGTTCTTC | CASRAPGGQGSEQFF
few | TRBJ1-6 | TRBV6-5 | NA | TGTGCCAGCAGTAAGGGGCGTAATTCACCCCTCCACTTT | CASSKGRNSPLHF
NA | TRBJ2-1 | TRBV27 | TRBD2 | TGTGCCAGCAGCTTCCTAGCGGGAGCTTCGGGAAATGAGCAGTTCTTC | CASSFLAGASGNEQFF
NA | TRBJ1-3 | TRBV6-5 | NA | TGTGCCAGCAGTTACGGCAGGGCGAGCTCTGGAAACACCATATATTTT | CASSYGRASSGNTIYF
NA | TRBJ2-7 | TRBV5-1 | TRBD2 | TGCGCCAGCAGCGAACTAGCGGGAGGGTACTACGAGCAGTACTTC | CASSELAGGYYEQYF
few | TRBJ2-3 | TRBV19 | TRBD2 | TGTGCCAGCGCGAGCGGGGGGAAGGCAGATACGCAGTATTTT | CASASGGKADTQYF
NA | TRBJ1-2 | TRBV4-2 | TRBD1 | TGTGCCAGCAGCCAAGAGGGGAGACAGGGGTTCTCCTATGGCTACACCTTC | CASSQEGRQGFSYGYTF
NA | TRBJ1-6 | TRBV11-2 | NA | TGTGCCAGCAGCCCCTCCCGCGGGAATTCACCCCTCCACTTT | CASSPSRGNSPLHF
NA | TRBJ2-7 | TRBV3-1/TRBV3-2 | TRBD2 | TGTGCCAGCAGCCAAGGGACTAGCGGGAGTGGGGACTACGAGCAGTACTTC | CASSQGTSGSGDYEQYF
NA | TRBJ1-5 | TRBV5-1 | NA | TGCGCCAGCAGTAGAAGCCCCGGGTCGGGACCCCAGCATTTT | CASSRSPGSGPQHF
once | TRBJ2-7 | TRBV6-5 | NA | TGTGCCAGCAGTTACGGAAGGGGCTACGAGCAGTACTTC | CASSYGRGYEQYF
NA | TRBJ1-5 | TRBV27 | TRBD1 | TGTGCCAGCAGTTTATCGTGGCAGGGGGCACAGCCCCAGCATTTT | CASSLSWQGAQPQHF
NA | TRBJ2-3 | TRBV7-2 | NA | TGTGCCAGCAGCTTCTCCACCGGGACAGATACGCAGTATTTT | CASSFSTGTDTQYF
NA | TRBJ1-5 | TRBV2 | NA | TGTGCCAGCAAGAATCAAGCCCGGGGCAATCAGCCCCAGCATTTT | CASKNQARGNQPQHF
once | TRBJ2-3 | TRBV7-3 | TRBD2 | TGTGCCAGCAGCTTAGGGACTAGCGGGAGTTCAGATACGCAGTATTTT | CASSLGTSGSSDTQYF
NA | TRBJ2-6 | TRBV7-3 | NA | TGTGCCAGCAGCCTACAGGGTGGGGCCAACGTCCTGACTTTC | CASSLQGGANVLTF
NA | TRBJ1-2 | TRBV6-2/TRBV6-3 | NA | TGTGCCAGCAGCCCCGGGGTCTATGGCTACACCTTC | CASSPGVYGYTF
once | TRBJ2-7 | TRBV7-9 | TRBD1 | TGTGCCAGCAGCTTAGGACAGGGTCTAATCTACGAGCAGTACTTC | CASSLGQGLIYEQYF
NA | TRBJ2-7 | TRBV10-3 | TRBD1 | TGTGCCATACGGGACAGCGGCCCCTACGAGCAGTACTTC | CAIRDSGPYEQYF
NA | TRBJ2-7 | TRBV12-3/TRBV12-4 | NA | TGTGCCAGCAGTTTCCACATGTCCTACGAGCAGTACTTC | CASSFHMSYEQYF
NA | TRBJ2-2 | TRBV9 | TRBD2 | TGTGCCAGCAGCGTAAAAACCAGTGGGGGGGCGAACACCGGGGAGCTGTTTTTT | CASSVKTSGGANTGELFF
NA | TRBJ1-1 | TRBV3-1/TRBV3-2 | NA | TGTGCCAGCAGCCAAGGCCTGAGTTACACTGAAGCTTTCTTT | CASSQGLSYTEAFF
NA | TRBJ1-2 | TRBV5-1 | TRBD1 | TGCGCCAGCAGCTCGACGGACAGGGTGGTCAGTGGCTACACCTTC | CASSSTDRVVSGYTF
NA | TRBJ2-3 | TRBV5-1 | NA | TGCGCCAGCACGATTCAGGGTAGCACAGATACGCAGTATTTT | CASTIQGSTDTQYF
NA | TRBJ1-1 | TRBV7-2 | NA | TGTGCCAGCAGACTCGACAGGAACACTGAAGCTTTCTTT | CASRLDRNTEAFF
NA | TRBJ2-7 | TRBV7-2 | TRBD2 | TGTGCCAGCACCCCACTAGCGGGAGCCTACGAGCAGTACTTC | CASTPLAGAYEQYF